The sequence of this T cell receptor (beta chain) was determined in a study of cytomegalovirus exposure and HLA in healthy donors. Findings and caveats of the study: Later, TCR association rates were found to vary by HLA locus, highest for DRB1 and lowest for HLA-C. A further, later analysis showed that HLA-associated TCR beta chains (compared with equally common others) were more clonally expanded.

V shed 3 bases and J shed 5 bases, with 8 bases lying between them. CDR1 DFQATT and CDR2 SNEGSKA come from the germline V gene (reference sequence). CDR3 length: 11 amino acids. Primers included in the PCR were 60 Vbeta and 13 Jbeta primers. Clones were sequenced by immunoSEQ multiplex PCR, and TCRdb holds only the in-frame ones, with some missing. The data hold about 82,000 clones, with roughly 82% observed a single time. About this clone itself: Antigen unknown.

The sample consisted of PBMCs. The chain couples TRBV20-1 to TRBJ2-7; D uncertain. The clonotype comes from a man between 65 and 85 years old in good health and CMV-seropositive. CDR3 residues: CSASEVNEQYF. The CDR3 nucleotides read TGCAGTGCTAGTGAGGTCAACGAGCAGTACTTC.